The 25 T cell receptor beta chains below come from one sample, sequenced in a study of blood T cells in healthy people across ages. The use of a sample-barcoded 5' primer and a J-beta primer mix characterized a second PCR of 7 to 11 cycles. TCRdb itself ran the 5' RACE reads through MiXCR, one entry per CDR3 protein. The sample lists 1.5 million to 2 million distinct CDR3 sequences; roughly 43% were seen once. Sequenced input: blood. The origin of the receptors is a human donor in good health.

The rearrangement links TRBV12-3 or TRBV12-4 to TRBJ1-2, with 7 bases identical to TRBD1. CDR3 size: 17 residues. V lost 1 base and J lost 3; bases outside the gene matches: 11. DNA for the CDR3: TGTGCCAGCAGTTTAGTCTTGTACGGGACAGCTGACTATGGCTACACCTTC. This translates into CASSLVLYGTADYGYTF.

V and J are TRBV7-9 and TRBJ1-2; perhaps TRBD1 as D (6 bases). Germline V CDR1 and CDR2: SEHNR, FQNEAQ (reference sequence). This CDR3 is built from 15 residues. Trimming stripped 1 base from V and 3 bases from J, with 12 bases between. Written as DNA, the CDR3 is TGTGCCAGCAGCTTAGAGGGGGGCACCTACTATGGCTACACCTTC. It is translated as CASSLEGGTYYGYTF.

DNA for the CDR3: TGTGCCAGCAGCTTACAGACGGGGCGGGAAGTGGGATATGGCTACACCTTC. Protein sequence: CASSLQTGREVGYGYTF. V is TRBV7-8 and J is TRBJ1-2; weak D call: TRBD1 (5 bases). The CDR3 consists of 17 residues. V was cut by 2 bases and J by 5 bases, with 21 bases left in between. Germline CDR1 is SGHVS and CDR2 is FQNEAQ.

This clonotype was found many times. This may arise from a read error, as a much more abundant clone is one base away. The rearrangement joins TRBV28 to TRBJ2-7; D possibly corresponds to TRBD1 (5 bases). This CDR3 is built from 12 residues. Germline CDR1 and CDR2: MDHEN and SYDVKM. With 6 bases removed from V and 4 bases from J, the gap between germline ends came to 10 bases. CDR3 in DNA: TGTGCCAGCAGCCAACAGGTTTACGAGCAGTACTTC. Its protein product is CASSQQVYEQYF.

Worth noting for this clonotype: One end of the junction does not line up with germline, which may come from a read error. V usage is TRBV12-3 or TRBV12-4 and J usage is TRBJ2-3, with a tentative D call TRBD1 (6 bases). This CDR3 contains 14 residues. The CDR3 bases are TGTGCCAGCAGTCTCCAGGGGAACACAGATGCGCAGTATTTT. This gives the protein CASSLQGNTDAQYF.

The chain couples TRBV20-1 to TRBJ2-7, with 8 bases identical to TRBD2. J gave up 7 bases and V 6 bases, and 14 bases lay outside the gene matches. This CDR3 has 14 amino acids. The germline V gene has CDR1 DFQATT and CDR2 SNEGSKA (reference sequence). In DNA, the CDR3 is TGCAGTGCCAAGGAGGGTTCGGCGGGGGGAGAGCAGTACTTC. Translation: CSAKEGSAGGEQYF.

On this clonotype itself: Since no conserved phenylalanine or tryptophan closes the CDR3, a read error is the likely cause. V and J are TRBV6-5 and TRBJ2-1; D gene ambiguous. This CDR3 region has 15 residues. Looked up from germline, CDR1 is MNHEY and CDR2 is SVGAGI. Deletions cut 6 bases from V and 10 bases from J, with 22 bases between. Written as DNA, the CDR3 is TGTGCCAGCAGCCTGTATCGGACGCCGAAGGAGGAGCAGTTCGTC. This gives the protein CASSLYRTPKEEQFV.

This sequence joins TRBV5-1 and TRBJ2-6; D unclear. CDR1 is SGHRS, CDR2 YFSETQ, per germline. This CDR3 is built from 14 residues. Trimming stripped 4 bases from V and 7 bases from J, with 12 bases between. The CDR3 DNA sequence: TGCGCCAGCAGCGTAGGGATAGTAGCCAACGTCCTGACTTTC. Amino acids: CASSVGIVANVLTF.

The rearrangement uses TRBV9 and TRBJ1-2; 12 nucleotides agree with TRBD1. J lost 0 bases, V lost 2 bases, and 2 bases had no gene match. This CDR3 spans 16 amino acids. The germline CDR1 and CDR2 sequences are SGDLS and YYNGEE. The CDR3 DNA reads TGTGCCAGCAGCGTGGGACAGGGGGCTTCTAACTATGGCTACACCTTC. Protein sequence: CASSVGQGASNYGYTF.

The chain joins TRBV7-2 to TRBJ1-2; TRBD1 matches 9 bases. The CDR3 has 15 residues. V dropped 2 bases and J dropped 7; count of bases not matched to a gene: 8. Germline CDR1 SGHTA, CDR2 FQGNSA. The CDR3 reads CASSLPGQGLSGYTF. The CDR3 DNA reads TGTGCCAGCAGCTTACCGGGACAGGGATTAAGTGGCTACACCTTC.

J is TRBJ1-1 and V is TRBV7-2; a weak D match, TRBD1 (6 bases). Germline V gene data show CDR1 as SGHTA and CDR2 as FQGNSA. Trimming pared 6 bases from V and 4 bases from J, leaving 21 bases between. CDR3 length: 16 amino acids. CDR3 sequence: CASSEVGAQMGTEAFF. CDR3 in DNA: TGTGCCAGCAGTGAAGTGGGGGCGCAGATGGGCACTGAAGCTTTCTTT.

The chain combines TRBV9 with TRBJ1-2, with D perhaps matching TRBD1 (6 bases). The CDR3 extends over 16 amino acids. The V end was cut by 4 bases, the J end by 7 bases, with 23 bases between. Germline assignment: CDR1 SGDLS and CDR2 YYNGEE. CDR3 region: CASSPAVGRGGTGYTF. The CDR3 nucleotides are TGTGCCAGCAGCCCGGCGGTGGGCAGGGGAGGAACTGGCTACACCTTC.

This clonotype was seen a few times. The chain links TRBV21-1 to TRBJ1-1; TRBD1 is taken as the D call from the table, unchecked against the DNA. TRBV21-1 counts as a pseudogene. The CDR3 runs to 15 residues. The CDR3 DNA is TGTGCCAGCAGCACCCGGGACAGGACGTTTTCTGAAGCTTTCTTT. Amino acid sequence: CASSTRDRTFSEAFF.

The genes are TRBV7-2 and TRBJ2-5; 8 bases align to TRBD2. CDR1 is SGHTA and CDR2 is FQGNSA in the germline V gene. The junction had 15 bases not matched to a gene; V was cut back by 5 bases and J by 7 bases. The CDR3 covers 16 residues. In DNA, the CDR3 is TGTGCCAGCAGCCGCGATCCCGGGACTAGGGGGGGGACCCAGTACTTC. Its protein is CASSRDPGTRGGTQYF.

This clonotype was counted a few times. The chain's CDR3 is CASSYGAESSYEQYF. In DNA, the CDR3 is TGTGCCAGCAGTTACGGAGCAGAGAGCTCCTACGAGCAGTACTTC. This chain connects TRBV6-2 or TRBV6-3 to TRBJ2-7; D gene ambiguous. This CDR3 is 15 amino acids long. CDR1 MNHEY and CDR2 SVGEGT come from the germline V gene. V was shortened by 2 bases and J by 0 bases, with 11 bases between the two germline ends.

This clonotype was picked up a small number of times. This sequence joins TRBV9 and TRBJ1-2; 8 bases are a match to TRBD1. Trimming took 4 bases from V and 6 from J; bases not matched to a gene: 8. Germline values: CDR1 SGDLS, CDR2 YYNGEE. This CDR3 region has 14 residues. The CDR3 sequence: CASSIMTGVHGYTF. The CDR3 DNA is TGTGCCAGCAGCATAATGACAGGGGTCCATGGCTACACCTTC.

The J gene is TRBJ1-1, the V gene TRBV6-1, with a possible D match to TRBD1 (5 bases). The CDR3 runs to 14 residues. The V and J ends lost 5 bases and 4 bases respectively, with 14 bases between them. Germline CDR1 reads MNHNS; CDR2 reads SASEGT. The CDR3, as DNA: TGTGCCAGCAGTAGCTCGTTGGGGGTCACTGAAGCTTTCTTT. Translated, it gives CASSSSLGVTEAFF.

The gene calls are TRBV12-3 or TRBV12-4 and TRBJ1-2, with D hard to call. The CDR3 runs 12 residues. Trimming cost V 10 bases and J 1 base, with 10 bases left between them. Here the CDR3 reads CATSLGNYGYTF. DNA of the CDR3: TGTGCCACCTCGTTGGGTAACTATGGCTACACCTTC.

The chain employs TRBV9 and TRBJ1-2, with 9 bases matching TRBD1. V lost 4 bases, J lost 5 bases, and 9 bases stayed unmatched. CDR1 is SGDLS, CDR2 YYNGEE, per germline. The CDR3 sequence is 15 residues long. CDR3 DNA sequence: TGTGCCAGCAGCCCGCGGGACAGGGCTTGGTATGGCTACACCTTC. Its protein product is CASSPRDRAWYGYTF.

A few counts support this clonotype. CDR3 coding DNA: TGCAGCGTTGGAGACTTAATACCTGAAAAACTGTTTTTT. It encodes CSVGDLIPEKLFF. The V call is TRBV29-1, the J call TRBJ1-4; D is ambiguous. Trimming removed 4 bases at V and 7 bases at J, with 13 bases between. Germline lookup yields CDR1 SQVTM and CDR2 ANQGSEA. The length of the CDR3 is 13 residues. Full variable domain (remainder filled in from reference TRBV29-1 and TRBJ1-4): SAVISQKPSRDICQRGTSLTIQCQVDSQVTMMFWYRQQPGQSLTLIATANQGSEATYESGFVIDKFPISRPNLTFSTLTVSNMSPEDSSIYLCSVGDLIPEKLFFGSGTQLSVL.

The chain combines TRBV28 with TRBJ1-2; D might be TRBD1 (5 bases). The V gene lost 3 bases and the J gene lost 5 bases, with 13 bases spanning the gap. This CDR3 is 14 amino acids long. CDR1 and CDR2 (germline): MDHEN, SYDVKM. CDR3 loop: CASSLGGNIYGYTF. The CDR3 DNA follows: TGTGCCAGCAGTTTGGGGGGTAATATTTATGGCTACACCTTC.

Worth noting for this clonotype: A much larger clone lies one base from this, so it may be a read error. V is TRBV7-3 and J is TRBJ2-2; 9 bases line up with TRBD2. The CDR3 has 16 amino acids. Germline loops: CDR1 SGHTA, CDR2 FQGTGA. The chain's CDR3 is CASSPGSGGYTGERFF. CDR3 in DNA: TGTGCCAGCAGCCCAGGCAGCGGGGGGTACACCGGGGAGCGGTTTTTT. Full variable domain (missing parts from reference TRBV7-3 and TRBJ2-2): GAGVSQTPSNKVTEKGKYVELRCDPISGHTALYWYRQSLGQGPEFLIYFQGTGAADDSGLPNDRFFAVRPEGSVSTLKIQRTERGDSAVYLCASSPGSGGYTGERFFGEGSRLTVL.

The chain joins TRBV12-3 or TRBV12-4 to TRBJ2-5; 7 bases fit TRBD2. CDR3 length: 14 residues. Germline trimming cut 4 bases from V and 11 bases from J; bases unmatched to any gene: 13. This CDR3 is CASSSAGTILEQYF. CDR3 bases: TGTGCCAGCAGTTCAGCCGGGACTATCCTTGAGCAGTACTTC.

This chain uses TRBV12-3 or TRBV12-4 with TRBJ1-4, with D possibly being TRBD1 (6 bases). The CDR3 sequence is 15 residues long. V was shortened by 5 bases and J by 5 bases, with 15 bases between the two germline ends. The CDR3 loop reads CASSISGRGNEKLFF. The CDR3 DNA reads as TGTGCCAGCAGTATATCCGGGAGGGGGAATGAAAAACTGTTTTTT.

The table lists this clonotype with a count of one. This rearrangement joins TRBV12-3 or TRBV12-4 to TRBJ2-2; the D is unclear. V was cut by 7 bases and J by 6 bases, with 15 bases left in between. This CDR3 has 14 residues. The CDR3 spells CASTGQIGSGELFF. For the CDR3, the DNA is TGTGCCAGCACCGGGCAAATAGGTTCCGGGGAGCTGTTTTTT.